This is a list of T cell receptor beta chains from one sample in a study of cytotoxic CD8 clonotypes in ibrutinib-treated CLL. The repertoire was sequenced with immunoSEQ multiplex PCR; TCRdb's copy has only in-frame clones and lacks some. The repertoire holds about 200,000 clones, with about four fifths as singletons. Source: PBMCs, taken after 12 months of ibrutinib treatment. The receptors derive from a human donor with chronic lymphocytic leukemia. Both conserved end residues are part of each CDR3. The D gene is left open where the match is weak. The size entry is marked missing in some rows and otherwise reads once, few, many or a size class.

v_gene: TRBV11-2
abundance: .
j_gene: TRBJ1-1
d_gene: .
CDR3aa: CASSLGQTMNTEAFF
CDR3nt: TGTGCCAGCAGCTTGGGGCAGACCATGAACACTGAAGCTTTCTTT

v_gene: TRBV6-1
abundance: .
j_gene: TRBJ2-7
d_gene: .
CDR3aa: CASNDWSYEQYF
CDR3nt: TGTGCCAGCAACGACTGGTCCTACGAGCAGTACTTC

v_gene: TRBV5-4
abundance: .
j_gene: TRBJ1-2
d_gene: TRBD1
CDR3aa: CASSPRDRAGYTF
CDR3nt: TGTGCCAGCAGCCCCCGGGACAGGGCTGGCTACACCTTC

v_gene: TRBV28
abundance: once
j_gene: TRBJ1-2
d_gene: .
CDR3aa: CASSQGTHYGYTF
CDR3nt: TGTGCCAGCAGTCAGGGTACCCACTATGGCTACACCTTC

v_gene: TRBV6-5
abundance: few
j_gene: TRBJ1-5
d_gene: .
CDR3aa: CASSYSTGANQPQHF
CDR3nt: TGTGCCAGCAGTTACTCGACAGGAGCAAATCAGCCCCAGCATTTT

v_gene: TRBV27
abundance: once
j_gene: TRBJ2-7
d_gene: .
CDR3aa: CASSSTPGGSSYEQYF
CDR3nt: TGTGCCAGCAGTTCCACTCCGGGGGGCAGCTCCTACGAGCAGTACTTC

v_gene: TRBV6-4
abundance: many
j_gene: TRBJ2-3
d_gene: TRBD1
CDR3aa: CASSDGTGGTDTQYF
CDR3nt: TGTGCCAGCAGTGACGGGACAGGGGGCACAGATACGCAGTATTTT

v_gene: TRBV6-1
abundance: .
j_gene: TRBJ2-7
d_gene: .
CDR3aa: CASSESRDYEQYF
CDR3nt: TGTGCCAGCAGTGAGAGTCGGGACTACGAGCAGTACTTC

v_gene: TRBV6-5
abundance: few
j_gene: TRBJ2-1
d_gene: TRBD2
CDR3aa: CASSSPPSGKEQFF
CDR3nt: TGTGCCAGCAGTTCACCCCCTAGCGGGAAAGAGCAGTTCTTC

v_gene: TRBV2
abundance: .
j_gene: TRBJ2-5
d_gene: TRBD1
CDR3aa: CASSDNLPGQGIETQYF
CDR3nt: TGTGCCAGCAGTGATAACCTTCCGGGACAGGGAATAGAGACCCAGTACTTC

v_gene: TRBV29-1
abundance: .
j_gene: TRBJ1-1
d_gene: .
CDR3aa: CSVEEPLSEAFF
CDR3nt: TGCAGCGTTGAAGAACCACTCTCTGAAGCTTTCTTT

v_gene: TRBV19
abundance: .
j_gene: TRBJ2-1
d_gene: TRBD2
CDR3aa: CASRPSGSGDNEQFF
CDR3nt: TGTGCCAGTAGGCCGTCTGGGAGCGGGGACAATGAGCAGTTCTTC

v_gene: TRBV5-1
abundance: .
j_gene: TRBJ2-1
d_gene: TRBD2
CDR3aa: CASSPGTSEYNEQFF
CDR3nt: TGCGCCAGCAGCCCCGGGACTAGCGAATACAATGAGCAGTTCTTC

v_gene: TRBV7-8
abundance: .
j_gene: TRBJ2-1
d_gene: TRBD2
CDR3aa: CASSVRTSGGARKFF
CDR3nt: TGTGCCAGCAGCGTGCGGACTAGCGGGGGAGCTCGGAAGTTCTTC

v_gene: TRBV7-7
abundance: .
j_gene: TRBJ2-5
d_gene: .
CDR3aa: CASSLGGHEMETQYF
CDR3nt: TGTGCTAGCAGCTTAGGGGGACACGAGATGGAGACCCAGTACTTC

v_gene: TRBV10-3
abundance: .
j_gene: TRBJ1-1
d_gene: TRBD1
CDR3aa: CAIRGTDMNTEAFF
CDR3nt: TGTGCCATCAGGGGGACAGATATGAACACTGAAGCTTTCTTT

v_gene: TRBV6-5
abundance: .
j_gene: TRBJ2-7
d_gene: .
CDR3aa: CASSYSMDNYEQYF
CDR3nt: TGTGCCAGCAGTTACTCAATGGACAACTACGAGCAGTACTTC

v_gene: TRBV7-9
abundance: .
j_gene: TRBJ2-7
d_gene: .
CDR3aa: CASNPGGYEQYF
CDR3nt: TGTGCCAGCAACCCAGGGGGGTACGAGCAGTACTTC

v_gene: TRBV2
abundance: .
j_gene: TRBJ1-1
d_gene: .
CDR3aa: CASSRRGYTEAFF
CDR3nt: TGTGCCAGCAGTAGGAGGGGTTACACTGAAGCTTTCTTT

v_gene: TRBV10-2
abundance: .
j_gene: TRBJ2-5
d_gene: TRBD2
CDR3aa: CASTGTRAETQYF
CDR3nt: TGCGCCAGCACCGGGACTAGGGCGGAGACCCAGTACTTC